The next 32 T cell receptor beta chains were all read from a single sample in a study of shared clonotypes between healthy human individuals. The table came from immunoSEQ multiplex PCR; TCRdb's copy has only in-frame clones and leaves some out. The sample includes fewer than 2.5 million clones, approximately 93% of them seen just once. The sample comprised naive CD4+ T cells from PBMCs. Documented subset: CD45RA+ positively selected. The receptors here all came from a man between 18 and 29 years old in good health. Some clones in this sample may be carry-over from other donors' samples.

V gene TRBV11-2 combines with J gene TRBJ2-2, with 8 nucleotides matching TRBD2. Germline V gene sequence: CDR1 SGHAT, CDR2 FQNNGV. V was clipped by 1 base and J by 0 bases; unmatched bases: 1. The CDR3 covers 16 residues. The CDR3, as DNA: TGTGCCAGCAGCTTAGTACTAGCGGCGAACACCGGGGAGCTGTTTTTT. Amino acid sequence: CASSLVLAANTGELFF.

V gene TRBV6-5 combines with J gene TRBJ2-5, with TRBD2 as a possible D gene (5 bases). There are 14 residues in the CDR3. Trimming pared 3 bases from V and 5 bases from J, leaving 13 bases between. Germline V gene sequence: CDR1 MNHEY, CDR2 SVGAGI. CDR3 sequence reads: CASSYPGKEETQYF. CDR3 DNA sequence: TGTGCCAGCAGTTATCCGGGGAAGGAGGAGACCCAGTACTTC.

The rearrangement links TRBV30 to TRBJ1-5, with 7 nucleotides matching TRBD1. This CDR3 region has 15 residues. J was trimmed by 4 bases and V by 1 base; bases with no gene match: 7. CDR1 GTSNPN and CDR2 SVGIG come from the germline V gene (reference sequence). The CDR3 spells CAWSAAGQLNQPQHF. The CDR3 DNA reads TGTGCCTGGAGTGCGGCGGGACAGCTTAATCAGCCCCAGCATTTT.

This sequence joins TRBV7-2 and TRBJ1-2; D remains unclear. Between the trimmed V and J ends, which lost 5 bases and 0 bases, there was a span of 13 bases. The germline CDR1 and CDR2 sequences are SGHTA and FQGNSA. The CDR3 loop spans 15 amino acids. The chain's CDR3 is CASSRSPGSNYGYTF. The CDR3 DNA follows: TGTGCCAGCAGCCGCTCTCCAGGATCTAACTATGGCTACACCTTC.

This chain connects TRBV7-9 to TRBJ2-1; D ambiguous. This CDR3 comprises 14 residues. Germline values: CDR1 SEHNR, CDR2 FQNEAQ (reference sequence). V was trimmed by 0 bases and J by 4 bases, leaving 7 bases between them. The CDR3, as DNA: TGTGCCAGCAGCTTAGCGACTCCTTACAATGAGCAGTTCTTC. Translating it yields CASSLATPYNEQFF.

The rearrangement joins TRBV5-4 to TRBJ1-2; D gene ambiguous. The germline CDR1 and CDR2 sequences are SGHNT and YYREEE (reference sequence). The CDR3 sequence is 15 residues long. V lost 0 bases to trimming and J lost 1 base, with 10 bases between them. CDR3 loop: CASSLVANFNYGYTF. For the CDR3, the DNA is TGTGCCAGCAGCTTGGTGGCCAACTTTAACTATGGCTACACCTTC.

This chain joins TRBV30 and TRBJ1-5; D is unclear. The length of the CDR3 is 13 residues. CDR1 and CDR2 from the germline V gene are GTSNPN and SVGIG (reference sequence). V lost 2 bases, J lost 9 bases, and 14 bases lay in between. CDR3 DNA sequence: TGTGCCTGGAGTAGGGCGGCCTGGCTGCCCCAGCATTTT. Its translation: CAWSRAAWLPQHF.

This chain connects TRBV18 to TRBJ1-5; 8 bases fit TRBD1. The V and J ends lost 3 bases and 5 bases, in that order; junction bases with no gene match: 3. The germline V gene encodes CDR1 KGHSH and CDR2 LQKENI. The CDR3 covers 14 residues. In DNA form, the CDR3 reads TGTGCCAGCTCACCGGACAGGGACTATCAGCCCCAGCATTTT. Its protein is CASSPDRDYQPQHF.

The CDR3 nucleotides read TGTGCCAGCAGCTCGGGGGCCCCGGAGACCCAGTACTTC. Residues: CASSSGAPETQYF. The J gene is TRBJ2-5, the V gene TRBV7-9; D is possibly TRBD1 or TRBD2 (6 bases each). Germline V lookup: CDR1 SEHNR, CDR2 FQNEAQ (reference sequence). The CDR3 spans 13 residues. V was pared by 4 bases and J by 5 bases, with 11 bases between.

As DNA, the CDR3 is TGTGCCATCGCCGGGACAGGGGACTATCGGAAAGCTTTCTTT. Protein sequence: CAIAGTGDYRKAFF. The chain carries TRBV10-3 and TRBJ1-1; 10 bases align to TRBD1. V dropped 8 bases and J dropped 9; count of bases not matched to a gene: 12. Germline CDR1 ENHRY, CDR2 SYGVKD. This CDR3 spans 14 amino acids.

The chain couples TRBV28 to TRBJ2-7, with 14 bases aligning to TRBD2. V trimming: 3 bases; J trimming: 4 bases; junction bases outside the gene matches: 8. This CDR3 contains 17 residues. The V gene's germline CDR1 is MDHEN and CDR2 SYDVKM. CDR3 coding DNA: TGTGCCAGCAGTTTCCTTCGACTAGCGGGAGGGTTTTACGAGCAGTACTTC. Amino acids: CASSFLRLAGGFYEQYF.

In regard to this clone: This sample also contains other DNA sequences that code for the same CDR3. The chain recombines TRBV7-3 with TRBJ2-3, with 9 bases matching TRBD1. The trim removed 3 bases at V and 4 bases at J, leaving 2 bases unmatched. The CDR3 is 14 amino acids. The germline V gene encodes CDR1 SGHTA and CDR2 FQGTGA. CDR3: CASSLRDRADTQYF. CDR3 DNA sequence: TGTGCCAGCAGCTTGAGGGACAGGGCAGATACGCAGTATTTT.

The chain has TRBV19 and TRBJ2-2, with D perhaps TRBD1 or TRBD2 (5 bases each). Germline V CDR1 and CDR2: LNHDA, SQIVND (reference sequence). The CDR3 is 17 amino acids. The V end lost 2 bases, the J end lost 5 bases, and 18 bases lay between the germline ends. For the CDR3, the DNA is TGTGCCAGTAGTATATCTCCCGGGGCGCTCGGGACCGGGGAGCTGTTTTTT. Protein: CASSISPGALGTGELFF. The full variable domain, completed using reference TRBV19 and TRBJ2-2, is DGGITQSPKYLFRKEGQNVTLSCEQNLNHDAMYWYRQDPGQGLRLIYYSQIVNDFQKGDIAEGYSVSREKKESFPLTVTSAQKNPTAFYLCASSISPGALGTGELFFGEGSRLTVL.

The table lists this clone with a few counts. The rearrangement uses TRBV28 and TRBJ1-5; 9 positions agree with TRBD1. Germline-derived CDR1 and CDR2 are MDHEN and SYDVKM. This CDR3 comprises 14 residues. Trimming at V came to 6 bases and at J to 7 bases, leaving 7 bases not matched to a gene. In DNA, the CDR3 is TGTGCCAGCAGCCCAAGACAGGGGGGACAGCCCCAGCATTTT. The encoded protein is CASSPRQGGQPQHF.

The chain joins TRBV28 to TRBJ1-5; TRBD1 matches 9 bases. V shed 7 bases and J 6 bases; nucleotides not matched to a gene: 7. The V gene's germline CDR1 is MDHEN and CDR2 SYDVKM. The CDR3 runs to 14 residues. CDR3 nucleotides: TGTGCCAGCACCAAAACAGGGGGCGGTCAGCCCCAGCATTTT. This codes for CASTKTGGGQPQHF.

The CDR3 DNA follows: TGTGCCTGGGGGGGGATAAACAATGAGCAGTTCTTC. It translates to CAWGGINNEQFF. The chain has TRBV30 and TRBJ2-1; tentatively, D is TRBD2 (6 bases). Germline V gives CDR1 GTSNPN, CDR2 SVGIG (reference sequence). The V end lost 5 bases, the J end lost 5 bases, and 10 bases lay between the germline ends. The CDR3 runs 12 residues. Complete variable domain (other parts from reference TRBV30 and TRBJ2-1): SQTIHQWPATLVQPVGSPLSLECTVEGTSNPNLYWYRQAAGRGLQLLFYSVGIGQISSEVPQNLSASRPQDRQFILSSKKLLLSDSGFYLCAWGGINNEQFFGPGTRLTVL.

In its sample, this clone was seen a few times. This chain connects TRBV4-1 to TRBJ1-1; D unclear. CDR1 is MGHRA, CDR2 YSYEKL, per germline. CDR3 length: 15 residues. The ends were cut back, 2 bases at V and 2 bases at J, with 12 bases in the middle. The CDR3 coding sequence is TGCGCCAGCAGCCAATCCCCCGTGGCTAACACTGAAGCTTTCTTT. Protein: CASSQSPVANTEAFF.

This chain joins TRBV7-3 and TRBJ2-3, with D hard to call. CDR1 SGHTA and CDR2 FQGTGA come from the germline V gene. V gave up 6 bases and J gave up 2 bases, with 12 bases separating them. This CDR3 is 14 amino acids long. The CDR3 sequence is CASSQGSYTDTQYF. The CDR3 nucleotides are TGTGCCAGCAGTCAAGGCAGTTACACAGATACGCAGTATTTT.

The rearrangement joins TRBV13 to TRBJ2-3; D not certain. V lost 6 bases and J lost 3, with 13 bases in between. The CDR3 is 14 amino acids. Looked up from germline, CDR1 is PRHDT and CDR2 is FYEKMQ (reference sequence). Here the CDR3 DNA reads TGTGCCAGCAGTTCTAGGGCCGGGACAGATACGCAGTATTTT. Translation gives CASSSRAGTDTQYF.

The gene calls are TRBV19 and TRBJ2-6, with 7 bases lining up with TRBD2. CDR3 length: 16 residues. Trimming at V came to 5 bases and at J to 0 bases, leaving 4 bases not matched to a gene. Germline loops: CDR1 LNHDA, CDR2 SQIVND (reference sequence). CDR3 loop: CASSFGRYSGANVLTF. In nucleotides, the CDR3 is TGTGCCAGTAGTTTCGGGAGGTACTCTGGGGCCAACGTCCTGACTTTC. Based on the CDR3 plus reference TRBV19 and TRBJ2-6, the full variable domain is DGGITQSPKYLFRKEGQNVTLSCEQNLNHDAMYWYRQDPGQGLRLIYYSQIVNDFQKGDIAEGYSVSREKKESFPLTVTSAQKNPTAFYLCASSFGRYSGANVLTFGAGSRLTVL.

This sequence joins TRBV28 and TRBJ1-3; D is unresolved. V was trimmed by 7 bases and J by 0 bases, leaving 7 bases between them. The germline V gene encodes CDR1 MDHEN and CDR2 SYDVKM. The CDR3 extends over 13 amino acids. CDR3 amino acids: CASNFGSGNTIYF. DNA of the CDR3: TGTGCCAGCAATTTCGGCTCTGGAAACACCATATATTTT.

The chain recombines TRBV7-8 with TRBJ1-2, with a weak D call TRBD1 (6 bases). This CDR3 spans 14 amino acids. V shed 5 bases and J shed 2 bases, with 12 bases lying between them. The germline V gene has CDR1 SGHVS and CDR2 FQNEAQ. The CDR3 spells CASSQGQWNYGYTF. The CDR3 nucleotides are TGTGCCAGCAGCCAAGGACAGTGGAACTATGGCTACACCTTC. Looking up the rest from reference TRBV7-8 and TRBJ1-2 gives the full variable domain: GAGVSQSPRYKVAKRGQDVALRCDPISGHVSLFWYQQALGQGPEFLTYFQNEAQLDKSGLPSDRFFAERPEGSVSTLKIQRTQQEDSAVYLCASSQGQWNYGYTFGSGTRLTVV.

The sample holds one count of this clone. The chain carries TRBV2 and TRBJ2-7; 9 nucleotides match TRBD1. The CDR3 spans 14 residues. Germline CDR1 and CDR2: SNHLY and FYNNEI. Germline trimming cut 5 bases from V and 2 bases from J; bases unmatched to any gene: 4. The chain's CDR3 is CASSRQGGPYEQYF. As DNA, the CDR3 is TGTGCCAGCAGTAGACAGGGGGGACCCTACGAGCAGTACTTC.

The chain uses TRBV9 and TRBJ2-3; 14 bases map to TRBD2. Germline V lookup: CDR1 SGDLS, CDR2 YYNGEE. J lost 0 bases, V lost 0 bases, and 3 bases had no gene match. The CDR3 is 18 residues long. CDR3 sequence: CASSVEGLAGGSTDTQYF. The CDR3, as DNA: TGTGCCAGCAGCGTAGAAGGACTAGCGGGAGGCAGCACAGATACGCAGTATTTT.

About this clone: This sample includes further DNA sequences coding for the same CDR3. V and J are TRBV7-2 and TRBJ2-7; D uncertain. The CDR3 is made up of 11 amino acids. The V gene lost 2 bases and the J gene lost 4 bases, with 3 bases spanning the gap. The germline CDR1 and CDR2 sequences are SGHTA and FQGNSA. Here the CDR3 reads CASSLQYEQYF. In DNA, the CDR3 is TGTGCCAGCAGCTTACAATACGAGCAGTACTTC.

As concerns this clone: Compared with germline, one end of the junction differs, possibly owing to a read error. This chain links TRBV28 with TRBJ2-4; 9 bases align to TRBD1. Germline V gives CDR1 MDHEN, CDR2 SYDVKM. The CDR3 consists of 14 residues. CDR3 nucleotide sequence: TGTGCCAGCAGTAACCCCTCTTTTGGGGACAGGGAGAACTTC. Its translation: CASSNPSFGDRENF.

As to this clone: Other DNA sequences within the sample encode an identical CDR3. The chain links TRBV6-5 to TRBJ2-7; a possible D gene is TRBD1 (5 bases). Germline-derived CDR1 and CDR2 are MNHEY and SVGAGI. This CDR3 contains 12 residues. With 4 bases removed from V and 3 bases from J, the gap between germline ends came to 7 bases. The CDR3 region has the DNA TGTGCCAGCAGTTCCCAGGGCTACGAGCAGTACTTC. Its translation: CASSSQGYEQYF.

The rearrangement uses TRBV19 and TRBJ2-5, with D perhaps matching TRBD2 (5 bases). Germline CDR1 and CDR2: LNHDA and SQIVND (reference sequence). Deletions cut 5 bases from V and 2 bases from J, with 18 bases between. The length of the CDR3 is 16 residues. The CDR3 is CASSGLGGLPQETQYF. Written as DNA, the CDR3 is TGTGCCAGTAGTGGCTTGGGTGGACTGCCGCAAGAGACCCAGTACTTC.

Here the CDR3 reads CASSDPTVNQPQHF. CDR3 sequence (DNA): TGTGCCAGCAGTGACCCCACCGTCAATCAGCCCCAGCATTTT. This rearrangement joins TRBV25-1 to TRBJ1-5; D uncertain. The V end lost 3 bases, the J end lost 3 bases, and 9 bases lay between the germline ends. Germline lookup yields CDR1 MGHDK and CDR2 SYGVNS. The CDR3 spans 14 residues.

The rearrangement links TRBV5-6 to TRBJ2-1, with 7 bases identical to TRBD2. CDR3 length: 15 residues. Per the germline V gene, CDR1 is SGHDT and CDR2 is YYEEEE. The V gene end was trimmed by 6 bases and the J gene end by 4 bases; junction bases not matched to a gene: 10. CDR3 in DNA: TGTGCCAGCATCGAACCGGGACTACCATACAATGAGCAGTTCTTC. It is translated as CASIEPGLPYNEQFF.

This sequence joins TRBV7-9 and TRBJ1-2; D is uncertain. Germline V gene sequence: CDR1 SEHNR, CDR2 FQNEAQ (reference sequence). The CDR3 runs 12 residues. V was pared by 2 bases and J by 4 bases, with 5 bases between. The CDR3 DNA is TGTGCCAGCAGCTTAAACTTCTATGGCTACACCTTC. Its protein is CASSLNFYGYTF.

This clone has more than one count but fewer than ten. The V call is TRBV7-3, the J call TRBJ2-2, with 11 bases that match TRBD2. The CDR3 is 16 amino acids. CDR1 is SGHTA and CDR2 is FQGTGA in the germline V gene. The V and J ends lost 5 bases and 4 bases, in that order; junction bases with no gene match: 6. The DNA of the CDR3 is TGTGCCAGCAGCCTTGGGACTAGCGGACTCACCGGGGAGCTGTTTTTT. Its translation: CASSLGTSGLTGELFF.